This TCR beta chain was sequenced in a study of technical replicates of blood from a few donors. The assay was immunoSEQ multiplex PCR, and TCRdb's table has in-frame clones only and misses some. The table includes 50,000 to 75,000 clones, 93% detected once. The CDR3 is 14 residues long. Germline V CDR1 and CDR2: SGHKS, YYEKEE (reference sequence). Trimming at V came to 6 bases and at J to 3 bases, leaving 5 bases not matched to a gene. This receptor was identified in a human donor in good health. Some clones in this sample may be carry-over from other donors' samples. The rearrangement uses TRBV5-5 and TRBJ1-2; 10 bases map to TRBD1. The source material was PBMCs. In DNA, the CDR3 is TGTGCCAGCACCGCGACAGGGGGCGACTATGGCTACACCTTC. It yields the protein CASTATGGDYGYTF.